This is a list of T cell receptor beta chains from one sample in a study of vaccination and CD4 T cells after COVID-19. TCRdb itself ran the PCR reads through MiXCR, one entry per CDR3 protein. The sample shows about 20,000 distinct CDR3 sequences, 60% of them seen only once. For these TCRs, the target antigens are not known. The material was CD4+ T cells from blood, cultured in vitro, obtained after SARS-CoV-2 vaccination. The source is a human donor who had recovered from COVID-19. The CDR3 runs from the conserved cysteine through the conserved F or W. Fields, in order: D gene, clone size, V gene, J gene, CDR3 DNA, CDR3 protein. D genes are given only for firm matches. Some rows mark clone size as missing; the rest say once, few, many or name a class of expanded clone.

D gene: TRBD1
clone size: NA
V gene: TRBV6-1
J gene: TRBJ1-2
CDR3 DNA: TGTGCCAGCAGTGAATCCGGGACAGGGGGTGGCTACACCTTC
CDR3 protein: CASSESGTGGGYTF

D gene: NA
clone size: NA
V gene: TRBV10-1
J gene: TRBJ1-4
CDR3 DNA: TGCGCCAGCAGTGAGGTGGGACCCGGTAAAATTCGGCTGTTTTTT
CDR3 protein: CASSEVGPGKIRLFF

D gene: TRBD1
clone size: NA
V gene: TRBV6-1
J gene: TRBJ2-7
CDR3 DNA: TGTGCCAGCAGTCTAGACCCCGGGACAGGGCGTAAATACGAGCAGTACTTC
CDR3 protein: CASSLDPGTGRKYEQYF

D gene: NA
clone size: once
V gene: TRBV27
J gene: TRBJ2-5
CDR3 DNA: TGTGCCAGCAGTCCTCCAAGGCTAGCCGGAGATTTAGAGACCCAGTACTTC
CDR3 protein: CASSPPRLAGDLETQYF

D gene: NA
clone size: NA
V gene: TRBV15
J gene: TRBJ2-3
CDR3 DNA: TGTGCCACCAGCAGGGCCTCGGGAGCAGATACGCAGTATTTT
CDR3 protein: CATSRASGADTQYF

D gene: TRBD1
clone size: few
V gene: TRBV27
J gene: TRBJ2-5
CDR3 DNA: TGTGCCAGCAGTTCCGGACAGGGGGAGACCCAGTACTTC
CDR3 protein: CASSSGQGETQYF

D gene: TRBD2
clone size: NA
V gene: TRBV12-3/TRBV12-4
J gene: TRBJ2-7
CDR3 DNA: TGTGCCAGCAGTTTAGTACTAGCGGGAGGTTACGAGCAGTACTTC
CDR3 protein: CASSLVLAGGYEQYF

D gene: NA
clone size: few
V gene: TRBV11-3
J gene: TRBJ2-3
CDR3 DNA: TGTGCCAGCAGCTTATCGGGTAGCACAGATACGCAGTATTTT
CDR3 protein: CASSLSGSTDTQYF

D gene: TRBD1
clone size: NA
V gene: TRBV24-1
J gene: TRBJ2-2
CDR3 DNA: TGTGCCACCAGTGATCCGAGACAGGGGGTCACCGGGGAGCTGTTTTTT
CDR3 protein: CATSDPRQGVTGELFF

D gene: NA
clone size: NA
V gene: TRBV6-2/TRBV6-3
J gene: TRBJ2-5
CDR3 DNA: TGTGCCAGCAGCTCGAGCGGGGAGACCCAGTACTTC
CDR3 protein: CASSSSGETQYF

D gene: NA
clone size: NA
V gene: TRBV7-3
J gene: TRBJ2-2
CDR3 DNA: TGTGCCAGCAGCTTAACCGCGAACACCGGGGAGCTGTTTTTT
CDR3 protein: CASSLTANTGELFF

D gene: NA
clone size: NA
V gene: TRBV6-2/TRBV6-3
J gene: TRBJ2-2
CDR3 DNA: TGTGCCAGCAGTTACGGGGGAACGAACACCGGGGAGCTGTTTTTT
CDR3 protein: CASSYGGTNTGELFF

D gene: NA
clone size: NA
V gene: TRBV6-5
J gene: TRBJ2-5
CDR3 DNA: TGTGCCAGCAGTTGGACAGTCCAAGAGACCCAGTACTTC
CDR3 protein: CASSWTVQETQYF

D gene: NA
clone size: NA
V gene: TRBV7-2
J gene: TRBJ2-5
CDR3 DNA: TGTGCCAGCAGCTTAGAAGTAATAGGAGAGACCCAGTACTTC
CDR3 protein: CASSLEVIGETQYF